This T cell receptor beta chain was sequenced during a study of OX40 agonist ivuxolimab in advanced cancers. Study findings and constraints: With doses of 0.1-3.0 mg/kg, partial responders showed among the lowest clonal expansion. CD8+ T cells (on average) carried more expanded clones than CD4+ T cells. Specificity for antigen went undetermined in the expanded peripheral T cells.

Germline loops: CDR1 MGHRA, CDR2 YSYEKL. Trimming left V 0 bases short and J 5 bases short, with 19 bases between. The CDR3 contains 17 residues. The method was immunoSEQ multiplex PCR; TCRdb's version includes in-frame clones alone and lacks a portion of them. The table has 20,000 to 25,000 clones, around 78% seen once. With respect to this clone: Its antigen is as yet unknown.

Individuals having autoimmune disease history or systemic immunosuppression were not enrolled. The J gene is TRBJ2-5, the V gene TRBV4-1, with D perhaps matching TRBD2 (6 bases). The receptor was isolated from an adult with an advanced solid tumor such as melanoma, head and neck, liver or kidney cancer. The sample here was CD4+ or CD8+ T cells sorted from blood, taken in a trial of the OX40 agonist ivuxolimab. The CDR3 sequence: CASSQETSGPEGETQYF. The CDR3 DNA is TGCGCCAGCAGCCAAGAGACGTCTGGACCGGAGGGGGAGACCCAGTACTTC.